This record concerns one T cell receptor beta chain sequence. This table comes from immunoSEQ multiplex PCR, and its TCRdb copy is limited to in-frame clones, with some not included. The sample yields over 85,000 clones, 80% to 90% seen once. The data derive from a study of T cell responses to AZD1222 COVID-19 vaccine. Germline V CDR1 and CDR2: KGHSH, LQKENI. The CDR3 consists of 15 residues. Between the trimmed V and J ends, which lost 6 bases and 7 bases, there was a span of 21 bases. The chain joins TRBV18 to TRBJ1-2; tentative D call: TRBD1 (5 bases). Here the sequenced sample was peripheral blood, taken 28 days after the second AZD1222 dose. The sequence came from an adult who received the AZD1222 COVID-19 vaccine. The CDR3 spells CASSPGGALIGGYTF. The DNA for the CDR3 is TGTGCCAGCTCCCCCGGGGGTGCTTTGATAGGTGGCTACACCTTC.